A selection of T cell receptor beta chains follows, all from one sample in a study of blood T cell repertoires in COVID-19. Profiling relied on immunoSEQ multiplex PCR, and the TCRdb table lists in-frame clones only, not all of them. The sample holds approximately 130,000 clones, around four fifths seen once. The sequencing sample was made of peripheral blood. All receptors come from a human donor in a cohort sampled during active COVID-19. Both conserved end residues are part of each CDR3. Fields, in order: clone size, V gene, D gene, J gene, CDR3 DNA, CDR3 protein. The D gene is left open where the match is weak. Rows give clone size only sometimes, using once, few, many, or a class for an expanded clone.

>.|TRBV6-2/TRBV6-3|TRBD2|TRBJ2-5
TGTGCCAGCAGTTACCGGACTAGCGGGGTCCAAGAGACCCAGTACTTC
CASSYRTSGVQETQYF
>once|TRBV5-6|TRBD2|TRBJ2-2
TGTGCCAGCAGCCAACTGGGACTAGCGGAGGCGAACACCGGGGAGCTGTTTTTT
CASSQLGLAEANTGELFF
>.|TRBV5-1|TRBD2|TRBJ2-2
TGCGCCAGCAGCCTCGGGACTACGAACACCGGGGAGCTGTTTTTT
CASSLGTTNTGELFF
>.|TRBV6-5|TRBD1|TRBJ2-7
TGTGCCAGCAGAAGACAGGGGCCCTACGAGCAGTACTTC
CASRRQGPYEQYF
>.|TRBV5-4|.|TRBJ1-1
TGTGCCAGCAGCTTTCCAGGGAGGCTTGGTGAAGCTTTCTTT
CASSFPGRLGEAFF
>few|TRBV2|TRBD1|TRBJ2-7
TGTGCCAGCAGCGGACAGGATAGGGGCGAGCAGTACTTC
CASSGQDRGEQYF
>.|TRBV5-1|TRBD2|TRBJ2-3
TGCGCCAGCAGCTTGCCGACTAGCGGGGGCCTCACAGATACGCAGTATTTT
CASSLPTSGGLTDTQYF
>.|TRBV7-9|.|TRBJ2-7
TGTGCCAGCAGCATAGGAGTGGGGAGCGAGCAGTACTTC
CASSIGVGSEQYF
>.|TRBV9|.|TRBJ1-5
TGTGCCAGCAGCGTTGGAGATAGCAATCAGCCCCAGCATTTT
CASSVGDSNQPQHF
>.|TRBV5-1|TRBD2|TRBJ2-5
TGCGCCAGCAGCTTGGACGTCAGCGGGGGAGCGTCCCCCCAAGAGACCCAGTACTTC
CASSLDVSGGASPQETQYF
>.|TRBV19|TRBD2|TRBJ2-6
TGTGCCAGTAGTATATCGGGGGGGCCCCCCTCTGGGGCCAACGTCCTGACTTTC
CASSISGGPPSGANVLTF
>.|TRBV12-3/TRBV12-4|.|TRBJ1-4
TGTGCCAGCAGTTTTGTGCCAGGGGAAAAACTGTTTTTT
CASSFVPGEKLFF
>.|TRBV6-5|.|TRBJ1-2
TGTGCCAGCATGAAGGGGGAGGGCTACACCTTC
CASMKGEGYTF
>.|TRBV5-1|TRBD1|TRBJ2-5
TGCGCCAGCAGGGGGACAGAAGAGACCCAGTACTTC
CASRGTEETQYF
>.|TRBV27|TRBD1|TRBJ2-3
TGTGCCAGCAGTTTCAGACAGGGAACAGATACGCAGTATTTT
CASSFRQGTDTQYF
>.|TRBV6-5|TRBD1|TRBJ1-5
TGTGCCAGCAGTTATAGGGCAGGGGGCCAGCCCCAGCATTTT
CASSYRAGGQPQHF
>.|TRBV7-9|.|TRBJ1-3
TGTGCCAGCAGCTTGGAGGGGACTGGAAACACCATATATTTT
CASSLEGTGNTIYF
>.|TRBV5-1|TRBD1|TRBJ1-4
TGCGCCAGCAGCTTCTCCGGGACAGCGGGTGAAAAACTGTTTTTT
CASSFSGTAGEKLFF
>.|TRBV20-1|TRBD1|TRBJ2-1
TGCAGTGCGTCACGGACAGGTGAGCAGTTCTTC
CSASRTGEQFF
>.|TRBV5-6|.|TRBJ2-5
TGTGCCAGCGGCCGGGGAGGCCAAGAGACCCAGTACTTC
CASGRGGQETQYF
>.|TRBV5-6|.|TRBJ1-3
TGTGCCAGCAGCCATTCATTCAGGGGTGATGGAAACACCATATATTTT
CASSHSFRGDGNTIYF
>.|TRBV19|TRBD2|TRBJ2-3
TGTGCCAGTAGTGGGGTTGGTGCGGGGGGAAGCACAGATACGCAGTATTTT
CASSGVGAGGSTDTQYF
>.|TRBV2|TRBD1|TRBJ1-1
TGTGCCAGCAGGCTGGGACAGATGAACACTGAAGCTTTCTTT
CASRLGQMNTEAFF
>once|TRBV24-1|TRBD2|TRBJ2-5
TGTGCCACCAGTGGACGGGGGGGGAAACAAGAGACCCAGTACTTC
CATSGRGGKQETQYF
>.|TRBV7-6|TRBD1|TRBJ1-3
TGTGCCAGCAGCTTAGTACAGGGGGACTCTGGAAACACCATATATTTT
CASSLVQGDSGNTIYF
>.|TRBV5-1|TRBD2|TRBJ2-1
TGCGCCAGCAGAACTAGCGGGGGGGCAAATGAGCAGTTCTTC
CASRTSGGANEQFF
>once|TRBV19|.|TRBJ2-2
TGTGCCAGTAGTATGCGGCAGGGGAACACCGGGGAGCTGTTTTTT
CASSMRQGNTGELFF
>.|TRBV10-1|TRBD1|TRBJ1-2
TGCGCCAGCAGGGGACAGGGGGGTTTCTATGGCTACACCTTC
CASRGQGGFYGYTF
>.|TRBV5-6|.|TRBJ2-1
TGTGCCAGCAGCCCCGAGGCCGGGAGAAACAATGAGCAGTTCTTC
CASSPEAGRNNEQFF
>.|TRBV6-1|.|TRBJ1-5
TGTGCCAGCAGTGAAGTCGGCGGTGAGCCCCAGCATTTT
CASSEVGGEPQHF
>.|TRBV9|TRBD1|TRBJ1-4
TGTGCCAGCAGCGTAGGACAGGGACACGAAAAACTGTTTTTT
CASSVGQGHEKLFF
>once|TRBV19|.|TRBJ2-5
TGTGCCAGTAGTATAGTTAACAGGGAAGAGACCCAGTACTTC
CASSIVNREETQYF
>.|TRBV18|.|TRBJ2-5
TGTGCCAGCTCACCACCAAGGGGTTGGGAGACCCAGTACTTC
CASSPPRGWETQYF
>few|TRBV5-8|TRBD1|TRBJ2-3
TGTGCCAGCAGTCGGACAGGGGGGATGGCGACAGATACGCAGTATTTT
CASSRTGGMATDTQYF
>.|TRBV9|.|TRBJ1-2
TGTGCCAGCAGCCCCCGAGGGGCAGGGAGGGACTATGGCTACACCTTC
CASSPRGAGRDYGYTF
>few|TRBV5-4|.|TRBJ2-7
TGTGCCAGCAGCCCGGACAGCACCTCCTACGAGCAGTACTTC
CASSPDSTSYEQYF
>few|TRBV5-8|.|TRBJ1-6
TGTGCCAGCATAAGGGGATCACCCCTCCACTTT
CASIRGSPLHF
>.|TRBV9|.|TRBJ2-2
TGTGCCAGCAGCACCCCGGGACTCTTCACCGGGGAGCTGTTTTTT
CASSTPGLFTGELFF
>.|TRBV6-5|.|TRBJ2-7
TGTGCCAGCAGTTACTCGGGGGCCTCCGAGCAGTACTTC
CASSYSGASEQYF
>.|TRBV6-5|.|TRBJ1-4
TGTGCCAGCAGTCGACAGACAACTAATGAAAAACTGTTTTTT
CASSRQTTNEKLFF